This T cell receptor (beta chain) was sequenced for a study of T cell responses to AZD1222 COVID-19 vaccine. Study-wide points: Spike-wide coverage was observed for vaccine-associated CD4 TCRs, with dominant responses at 160-218 and 743-854. A reported finding is that nearly half of spike-specific TCRs target unmutated variant regions. The number of AZD1222 recipients seropositive at baseline was only five or six.

Pooled samples include second doses given at about 4 or 12 weeks. Sequencing used immunoSEQ multiplex PCR; TCRdb keeps in-frame clones, though not all of them. The sample lists about 120,000 clones, around nine tenths occurring once. A word on this clone: Its antigen is undetermined.

This CDR3 is built from 11 residues. Trimming took 8 bases from V and 8 from J, leaving 10 bases between them. Germline CDR1 MDHEN, CDR2 SYDVKM. This chain uses TRBV28 with TRBJ2-1; D is uncertain. This clonotype was sampled from an adult who received the AZD1222 COVID-19 vaccine. Here the sequenced sample was peripheral blood, taken 28 days after the second AZD1222 dose. For the CDR3, the DNA is TGTGCCAGCGTTCGCAGCCATGAGCAGTTCTTC. Its translation is CASVRSHEQFF.